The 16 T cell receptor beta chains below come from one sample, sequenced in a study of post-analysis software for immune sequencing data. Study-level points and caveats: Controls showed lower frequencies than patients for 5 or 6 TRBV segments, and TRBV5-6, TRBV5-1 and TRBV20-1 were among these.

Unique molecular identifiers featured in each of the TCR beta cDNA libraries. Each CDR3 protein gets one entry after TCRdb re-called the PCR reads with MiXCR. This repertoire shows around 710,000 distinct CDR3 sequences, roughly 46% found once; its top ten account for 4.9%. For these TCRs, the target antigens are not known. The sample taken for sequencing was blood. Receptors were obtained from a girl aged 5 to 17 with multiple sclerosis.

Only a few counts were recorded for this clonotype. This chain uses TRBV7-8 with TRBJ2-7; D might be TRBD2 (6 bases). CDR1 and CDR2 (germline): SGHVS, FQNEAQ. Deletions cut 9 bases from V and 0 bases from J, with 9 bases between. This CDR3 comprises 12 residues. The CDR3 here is CASWGVSYEQYF. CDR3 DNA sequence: TGTGCCAGTTGGGGGGTCTCCTACGAGCAGTACTTC.

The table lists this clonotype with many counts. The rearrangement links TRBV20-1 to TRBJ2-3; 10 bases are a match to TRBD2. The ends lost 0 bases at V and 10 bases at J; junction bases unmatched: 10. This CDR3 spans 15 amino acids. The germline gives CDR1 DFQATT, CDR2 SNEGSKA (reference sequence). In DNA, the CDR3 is TGCAGTGCTAGAGACGAGTCTAGCGGGAGTCAAGCGCAGTATTTT. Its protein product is CSARDESSGSQAQYF.

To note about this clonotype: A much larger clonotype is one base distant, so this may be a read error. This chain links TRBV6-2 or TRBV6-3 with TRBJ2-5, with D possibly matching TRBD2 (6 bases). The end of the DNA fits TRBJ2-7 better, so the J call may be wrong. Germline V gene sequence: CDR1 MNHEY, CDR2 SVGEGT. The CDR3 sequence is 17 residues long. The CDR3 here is CASSKYLTARDDSEQYF. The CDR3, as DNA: TGTGCCAGCAGCAAGTACCTGACCGCGCGGGATGATAGCGAGCAGTACTTC.

CDR3 loop: CASSQGSGGSYNEQFF. CDR3 coding DNA: TGTGCCAGCAGCCAAGGGTCAGGGGGCTCCTACAATGAGCAGTTCTTC. This chain uses TRBV3-1 with TRBJ2-1; 7 bases are shared with TRBD1. The V and J ends lost 1 base and 0 bases, in that order; junction bases with no gene match: 3. The CDR3 extends over 16 amino acids. The V gene's germline CDR1 is LGHDT and CDR2 YNNKEL (reference sequence).

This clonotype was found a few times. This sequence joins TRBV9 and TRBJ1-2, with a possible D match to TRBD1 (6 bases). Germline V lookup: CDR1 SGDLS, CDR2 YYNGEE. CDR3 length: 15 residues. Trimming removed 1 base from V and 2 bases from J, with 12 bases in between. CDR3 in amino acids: CASSVQGTPNYGYTF. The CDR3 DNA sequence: TGTGCCAGCAGCGTACAGGGGACTCCCAACTATGGCTACACCTTC.

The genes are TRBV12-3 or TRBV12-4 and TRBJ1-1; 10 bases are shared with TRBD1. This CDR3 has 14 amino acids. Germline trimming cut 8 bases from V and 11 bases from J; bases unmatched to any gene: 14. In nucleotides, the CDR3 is TGTGCCAGCGGGGATTCCGGGACAGGGGCTGTTGCTTTCTTT. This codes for CASGDSGTGAVAFF.

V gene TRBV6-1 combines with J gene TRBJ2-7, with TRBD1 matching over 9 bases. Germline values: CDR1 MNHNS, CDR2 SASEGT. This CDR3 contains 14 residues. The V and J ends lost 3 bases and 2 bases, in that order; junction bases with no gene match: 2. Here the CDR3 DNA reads TGTGCCAGCAGTGACTACAGGGGGCCCTACGAGCAGTACTTC. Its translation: CASSDYRGPYEQYF.

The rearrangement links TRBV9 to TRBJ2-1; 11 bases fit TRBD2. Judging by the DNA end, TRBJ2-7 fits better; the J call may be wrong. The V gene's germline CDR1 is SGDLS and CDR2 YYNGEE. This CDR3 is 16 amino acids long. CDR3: CASSVGGTSGRNEQYF. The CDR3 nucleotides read TGTGCCAGCAGCGTAGGAGGGACTAGCGGTCGCAATGAGCAGTACTTC.

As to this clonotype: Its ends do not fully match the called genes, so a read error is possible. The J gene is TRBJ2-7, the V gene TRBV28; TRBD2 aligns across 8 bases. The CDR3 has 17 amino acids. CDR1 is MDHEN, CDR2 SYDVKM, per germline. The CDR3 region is CASSLYDLGVAGYEQYF. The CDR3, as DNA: TGTGCCAGCAGTCTCTACGATCTCGGGGTAGCGGGGTACGAACAGTACTTC.

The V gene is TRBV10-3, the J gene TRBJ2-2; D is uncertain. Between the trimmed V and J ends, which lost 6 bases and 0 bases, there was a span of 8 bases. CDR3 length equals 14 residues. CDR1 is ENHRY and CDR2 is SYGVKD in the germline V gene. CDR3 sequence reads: CAISVAANTGELFF. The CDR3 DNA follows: TGTGCCATCAGCGTGGCCGCGAACACCGGGGAGCTGTTTTTT.

Here the CDR3 reads CASSLKTETGYEQYF. The CDR3 bases are TGTGCCAGCAGCTTAAAGACCGAGACGGGCTACGAGCAGTACTTC. This sequence joins TRBV7-9 and TRBJ2-5, with D unclear. The J call is doubtful: the DNA matches TRBJ2-7 better. CDR1 is SEHNR, CDR2 FQNEAQ, per germline (reference sequence). The CDR3 covers 15 residues.

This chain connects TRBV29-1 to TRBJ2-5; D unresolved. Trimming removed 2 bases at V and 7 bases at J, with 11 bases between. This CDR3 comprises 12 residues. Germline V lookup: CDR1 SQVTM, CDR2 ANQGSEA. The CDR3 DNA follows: TGCAGCGTTGAAAGTCTCATGGCGACCCAGTACTTC. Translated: CSVESLMATQYF.

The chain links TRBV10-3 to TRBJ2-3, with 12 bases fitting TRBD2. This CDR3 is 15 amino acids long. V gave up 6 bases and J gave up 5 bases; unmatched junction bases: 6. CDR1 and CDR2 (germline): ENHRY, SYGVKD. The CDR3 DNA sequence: TGTGCCATCAGGGAGACTAGCGGGAGACAAGATACGCAGTATTTT. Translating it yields CAIRETSGRQDTQYF.

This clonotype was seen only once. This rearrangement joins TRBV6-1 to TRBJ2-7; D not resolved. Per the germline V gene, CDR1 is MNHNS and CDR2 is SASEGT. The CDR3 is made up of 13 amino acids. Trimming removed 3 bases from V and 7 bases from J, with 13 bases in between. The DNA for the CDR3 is TGTGCCAGCAGTGAGGGGTCGCTCTCTGAGCAGTACTTC. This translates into CASSEGSLSEQYF.

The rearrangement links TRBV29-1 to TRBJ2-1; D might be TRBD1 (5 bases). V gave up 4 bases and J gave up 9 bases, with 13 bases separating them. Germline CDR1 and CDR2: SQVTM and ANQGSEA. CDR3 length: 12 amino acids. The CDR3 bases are TGCAGCGTTGGAGTCAGGGTGGCTGAGCAGTTCTTC. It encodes CSVGVRVAEQFF.

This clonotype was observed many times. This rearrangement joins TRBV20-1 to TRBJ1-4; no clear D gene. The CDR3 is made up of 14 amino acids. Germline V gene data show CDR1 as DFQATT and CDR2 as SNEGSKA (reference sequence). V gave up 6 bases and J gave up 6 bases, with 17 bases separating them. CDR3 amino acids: CSAPSGVLDEKLFF. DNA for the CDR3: TGCAGTGCGCCCTCCGGGGTCTTGGATGAAAAACTGTTTTTT.